This T cell receptor (beta chain) was profiled in a study of early stage breast cancer tumors. The CDR3 runs to 15 residues. CDR1 and CDR2 (germline): MNHEY, SVGAGI. V gave up 6 bases and J gave up 2 bases, with 14 bases separating them. TCRdb's table, derived via immunoSEQ multiplex PCR, lists solely in-frame clones and lacks some. Among more than 65,000 clones listed, around 80% were seen once. The receptor was derived from a person aged 35 to 50 with breast cancer. V and J are TRBV6-5 and TRBJ2-1, with a tentative D call TRBD2 (7 bases). Sequences were obtained from blood. The DNA of the CDR3 is TGTGCCAGCAGGCGAGGGGGAGGGACCTACAATGAGCAGTTCTTC. Translating gives CASRRGGGTYNEQFF.